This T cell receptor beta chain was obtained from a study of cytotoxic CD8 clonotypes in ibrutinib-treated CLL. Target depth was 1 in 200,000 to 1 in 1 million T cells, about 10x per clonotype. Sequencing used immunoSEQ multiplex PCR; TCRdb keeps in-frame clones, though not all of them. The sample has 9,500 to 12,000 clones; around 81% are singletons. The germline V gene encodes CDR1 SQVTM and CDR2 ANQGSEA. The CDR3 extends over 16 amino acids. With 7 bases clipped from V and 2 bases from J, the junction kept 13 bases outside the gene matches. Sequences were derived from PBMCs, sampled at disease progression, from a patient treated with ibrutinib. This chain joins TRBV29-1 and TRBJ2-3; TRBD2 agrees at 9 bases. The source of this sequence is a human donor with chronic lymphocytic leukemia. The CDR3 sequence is CSAPGTSSVYTDTQYF. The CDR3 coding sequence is TGCAGCGCACCCGGGACTAGCAGCGTCTACACAGATACGCAGTATTTT.